The sequence of this T cell receptor (beta chain) was determined in a study of T-cell reconstitution after alpha-beta-depleted transplantation in children. The length of the CDR3 is 14 residues. The germline CDR1 and CDR2 sequences are MNHEY and SVGEGT. The V and J ends lost 6 bases and 1 base respectively, with 13 bases between them. Preparing the TCRbeta library involved the use of unique molecular identifiers. TCRdb re-called the PCR reads through MiXCR, storing one row per CDR3 protein. The sample yields about 350,000 distinct CDR3 sequences, 10% to 15% seen once. This clonotype was observed at least ten times.

The TCR originated in a human donor who donated a stem cell graft to a child with Fanconi anemia. This rearrangement joins TRBV6-2 or TRBV6-3 to TRBJ2-7; TRBD2 might be the D (6 bases). The source material was PBMCs, sampled from the stem cell graft. Written as DNA, the CDR3 is TGTGCCAGCAGCCGCTCTGGGACTTCCTACGAGCAGTACGTC. Its protein is CASSRSGTSYEQYV.